The clone carrying this T cell receptor (beta chain) was seen a handful of times. Germline CDR1 and CDR2: MNHEY and SMNVEV (reference sequence). V was pared by 0 bases and J by 3 bases, with 11 bases between. This CDR3 has 15 amino acids. The sample belongs to a study of blood T cell repertoires in COVID-19. As for the study in general: Both acute and convalescent COVID-19 samples were obtained from the United States, Italy and Spain. Sample material is recorded as cDNA or gDNA derived from T cells, B-cell-depleted T cells, or PBMCs.

The data were produced by immunoSEQ multiplex PCR, yet TCRdb's version contains in-frame clones alone and is incomplete. The table includes tens of thousands of clones, approximately 84% detected once. The sequencing sample was made of peripheral blood. The chain joins TRBV27 to TRBJ1-2; maybe TRBD1 (5 bases). The origin of this receptor is a man aged 50-59 years with active or convalescent COVID-19. The CDR3: CASSLSVGGYYGYTF. The CDR3, as DNA: TGTGCCAGCAGTTTATCGGTGGGGGGGTACTATGGCTACACCTTC.